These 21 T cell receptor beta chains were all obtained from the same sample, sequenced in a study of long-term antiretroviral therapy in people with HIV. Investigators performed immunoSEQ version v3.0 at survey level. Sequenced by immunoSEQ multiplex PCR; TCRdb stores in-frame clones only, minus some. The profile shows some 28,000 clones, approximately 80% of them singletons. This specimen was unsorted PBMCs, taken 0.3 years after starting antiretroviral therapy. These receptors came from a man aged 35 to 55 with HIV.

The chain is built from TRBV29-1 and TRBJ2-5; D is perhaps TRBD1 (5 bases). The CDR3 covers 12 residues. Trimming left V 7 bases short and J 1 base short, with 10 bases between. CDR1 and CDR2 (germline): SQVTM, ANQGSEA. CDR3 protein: CSADRVQETQYF. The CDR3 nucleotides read TGCAGCGCAGACAGAGTCCAAGAGACCCAGTACTTC.

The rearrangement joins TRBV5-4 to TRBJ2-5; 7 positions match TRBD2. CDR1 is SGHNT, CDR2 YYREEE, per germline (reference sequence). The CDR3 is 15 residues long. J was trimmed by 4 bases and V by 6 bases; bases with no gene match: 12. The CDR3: CASTFDERGGETQYF. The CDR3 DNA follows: TGTGCCAGCACCTTTGACGAGCGGGGAGGAGAGACCCAGTACTTC. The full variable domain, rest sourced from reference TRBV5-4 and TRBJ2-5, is ETGVTQSPTHLIKTRGQQVTLRCSSQSGHNTVSWYQQALGQGPQFIFQYYREEENGRGNFPPRFSGLQFPNYSSELNVNALELDDSALYLCASTFDERGGETQYFGPGTRLLVL.

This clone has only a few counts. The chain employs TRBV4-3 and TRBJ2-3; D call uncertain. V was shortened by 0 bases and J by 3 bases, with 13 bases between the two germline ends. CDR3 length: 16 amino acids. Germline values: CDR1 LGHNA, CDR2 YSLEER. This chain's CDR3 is CASSQDLGRRTDTQYF. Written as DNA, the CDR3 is TGCGCCAGCAGCCAAGATTTGGGCAGGAGAACAGATACGCAGTATTTT.

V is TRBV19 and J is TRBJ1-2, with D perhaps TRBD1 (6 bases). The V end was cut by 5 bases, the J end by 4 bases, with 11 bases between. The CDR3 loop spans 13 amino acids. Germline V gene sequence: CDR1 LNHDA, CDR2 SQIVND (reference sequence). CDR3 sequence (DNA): TGTGCCAGTAGTCCACAGGGATTCTATGGCTACACCTTC. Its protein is CASSPQGFYGYTF.

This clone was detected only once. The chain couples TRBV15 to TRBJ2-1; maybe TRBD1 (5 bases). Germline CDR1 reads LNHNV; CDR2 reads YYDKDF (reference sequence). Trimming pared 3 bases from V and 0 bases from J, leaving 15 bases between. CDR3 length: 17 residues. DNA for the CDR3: TGTGCCACCAGCAGTCTTCCCAGGGTTAGCTCCTACAATGAGCAGTTCTTC. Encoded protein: CATSSLPRVSSYNEQFF.

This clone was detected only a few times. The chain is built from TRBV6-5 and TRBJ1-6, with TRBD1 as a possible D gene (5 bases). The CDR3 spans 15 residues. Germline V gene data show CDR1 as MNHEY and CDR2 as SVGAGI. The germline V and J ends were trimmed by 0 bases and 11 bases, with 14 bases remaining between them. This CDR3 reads CASSYSTDTGPPLHF. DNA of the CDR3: TGTGCCAGCAGTTACTCTACGGACACTGGACCACCCCTCCACTTT.

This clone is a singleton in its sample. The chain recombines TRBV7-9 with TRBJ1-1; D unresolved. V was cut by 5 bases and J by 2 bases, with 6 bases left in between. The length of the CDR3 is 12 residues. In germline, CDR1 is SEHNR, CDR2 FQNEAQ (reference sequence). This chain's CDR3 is CASSLVNTEAFF. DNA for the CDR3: TGTGCCAGCAGCCTCGTCAACACTGAAGCTTTCTTT.

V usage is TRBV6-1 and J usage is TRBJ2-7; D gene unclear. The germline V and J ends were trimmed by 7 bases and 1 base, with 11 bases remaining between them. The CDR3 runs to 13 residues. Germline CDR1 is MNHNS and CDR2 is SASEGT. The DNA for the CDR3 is TGTGCCAGCACCGGACGACCTTCCTACGAGCAGTACTTC. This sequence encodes CASTGRPSYEQYF.

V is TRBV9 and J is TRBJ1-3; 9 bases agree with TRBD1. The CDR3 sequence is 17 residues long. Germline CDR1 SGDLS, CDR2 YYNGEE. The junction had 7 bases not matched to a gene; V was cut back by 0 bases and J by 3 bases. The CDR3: CASSVETGGHYGNTIYF. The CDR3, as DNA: TGTGCCAGCAGCGTAGAAACAGGGGGCCATTATGGAAACACCATATATTTT. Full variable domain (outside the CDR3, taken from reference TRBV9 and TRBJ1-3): DSGVTQTPKHLITATGQRVTLRCSPRSGDLSVYWYQQSLDQGLQFLIQYYNGEERAKGNILERFSAQQFPDLHSELNLSSLELGDSALYFCASSVETGGHYGNTIYFGEGSWLTVV.

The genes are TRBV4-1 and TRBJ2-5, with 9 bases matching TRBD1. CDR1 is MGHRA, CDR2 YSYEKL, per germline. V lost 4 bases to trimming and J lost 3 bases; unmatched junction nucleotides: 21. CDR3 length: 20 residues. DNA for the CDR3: TGCGCCAGCAGCCCGAGATCTTACAGGGGGCGGACGGGTGTGGAAGAGACCCAGTACTTC. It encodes CASSPRSYRGRTGVEETQYF.

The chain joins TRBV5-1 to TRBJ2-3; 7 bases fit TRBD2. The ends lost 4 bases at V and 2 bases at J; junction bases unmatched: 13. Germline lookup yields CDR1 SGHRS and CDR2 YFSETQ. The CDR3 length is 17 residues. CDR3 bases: TGCGCCAGCAGCCTTCCAAGCGGGGCTAGGGCCACAGATACGCAGTATTTT. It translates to CASSLPSGARATDTQYF.

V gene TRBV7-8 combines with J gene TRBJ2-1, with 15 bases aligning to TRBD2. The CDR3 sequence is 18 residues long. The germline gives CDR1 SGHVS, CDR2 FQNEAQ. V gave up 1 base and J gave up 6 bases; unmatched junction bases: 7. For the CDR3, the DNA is TGTGCCAGCAGCTTAGGTGGACTAGCGGGAGGGCCGTTCAATGAGCAGTTCTTC. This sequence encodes CASSLGGLAGGPFNEQFF.

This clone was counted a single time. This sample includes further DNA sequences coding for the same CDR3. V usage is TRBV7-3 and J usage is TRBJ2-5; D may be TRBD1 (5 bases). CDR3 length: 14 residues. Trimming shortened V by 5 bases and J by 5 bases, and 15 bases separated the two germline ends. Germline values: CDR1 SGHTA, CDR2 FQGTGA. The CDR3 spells CASSPTGLQETQYF. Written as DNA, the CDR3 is TGTGCCAGCAGCCCTACAGGCCTGCAGGAGACCCAGTACTTC.

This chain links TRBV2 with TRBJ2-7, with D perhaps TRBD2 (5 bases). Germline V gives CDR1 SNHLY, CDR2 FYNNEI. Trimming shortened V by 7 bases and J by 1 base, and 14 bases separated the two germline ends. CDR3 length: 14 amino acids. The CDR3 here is CASTVGLTSYEQYF. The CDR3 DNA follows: TGTGCCAGCACTGTAGGACTCACGTCCTACGAGCAGTACTTC.

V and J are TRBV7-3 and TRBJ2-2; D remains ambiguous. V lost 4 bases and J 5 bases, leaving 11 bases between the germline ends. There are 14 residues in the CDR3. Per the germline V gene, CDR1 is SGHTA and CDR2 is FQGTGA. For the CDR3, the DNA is TGTGCCAGCAGCTCGTATAGTGGAACCGGGGAGCTGTTTTTT. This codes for CASSSYSGTGELFF.

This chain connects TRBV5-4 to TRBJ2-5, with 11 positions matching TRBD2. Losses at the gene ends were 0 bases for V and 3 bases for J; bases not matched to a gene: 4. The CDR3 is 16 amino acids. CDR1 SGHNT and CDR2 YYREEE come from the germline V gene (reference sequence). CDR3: CASSLEVAGGKETQYF. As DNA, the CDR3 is TGTGCCAGCAGCTTGGAGGTAGCGGGAGGGAAAGAGACCCAGTACTTC.

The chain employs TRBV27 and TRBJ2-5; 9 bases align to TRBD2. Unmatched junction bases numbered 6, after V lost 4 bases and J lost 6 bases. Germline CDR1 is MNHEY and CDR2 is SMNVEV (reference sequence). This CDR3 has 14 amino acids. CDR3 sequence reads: CASSSKASGKTQYF. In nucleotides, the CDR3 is TGTGCCAGCAGTTCAAAGGCTAGCGGGAAGACCCAGTACTTC.

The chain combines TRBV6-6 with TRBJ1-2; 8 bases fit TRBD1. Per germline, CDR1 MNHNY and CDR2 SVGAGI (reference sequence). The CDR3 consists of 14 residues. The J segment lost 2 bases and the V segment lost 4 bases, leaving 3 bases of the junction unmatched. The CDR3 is CASSFGQGNYGYTF. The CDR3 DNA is TGTGCCAGCAGTTTTGGACAGGGAAACTATGGCTACACCTTC.

The chain's CDR3 is CASSPVGGRFTNYGYTF. The CDR3 nucleotides read TGTGCCAGCAGCCCCGTAGGGGGGCGGTTCACTAACTATGGCTACACCTTC. The chain links TRBV14 to TRBJ1-2; weak D call: TRBD1 (6 bases). Per germline, CDR1 SGHDN and CDR2 FVKESK. V gave up 4 bases and J gave up 0 bases, with 18 bases separating them. This CDR3 has 17 residues. Full variable domain (missing parts from reference TRBV14 and TRBJ1-2): EAGVTQFPSHSVIEKGQTVTLRCDPISGHDNLYWYRRVMGKEIKFLLHFVKESKQDESGMPNNRFLAERTGGTYSTLKVQPAELEDSGVYFCASSPVGGRFTNYGYTFGSGTRLTVV.

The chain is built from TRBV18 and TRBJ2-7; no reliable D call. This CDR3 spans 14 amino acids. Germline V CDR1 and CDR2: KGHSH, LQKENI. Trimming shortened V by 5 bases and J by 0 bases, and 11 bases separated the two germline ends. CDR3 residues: CASSVRTDSYEQYF. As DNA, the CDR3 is TGTGCCAGCTCAGTAAGAACAGACTCCTACGAGCAGTACTTC.

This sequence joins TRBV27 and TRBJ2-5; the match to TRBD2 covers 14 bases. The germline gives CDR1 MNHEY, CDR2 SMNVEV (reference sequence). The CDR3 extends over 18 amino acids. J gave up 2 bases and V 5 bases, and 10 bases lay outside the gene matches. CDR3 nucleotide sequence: TGTGCCAGCAGTCCGGGGACTAGCGGGGGAACAGGACAAGAGACCCAGTACTTC. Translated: CASSPGTSGGTGQETQYF.